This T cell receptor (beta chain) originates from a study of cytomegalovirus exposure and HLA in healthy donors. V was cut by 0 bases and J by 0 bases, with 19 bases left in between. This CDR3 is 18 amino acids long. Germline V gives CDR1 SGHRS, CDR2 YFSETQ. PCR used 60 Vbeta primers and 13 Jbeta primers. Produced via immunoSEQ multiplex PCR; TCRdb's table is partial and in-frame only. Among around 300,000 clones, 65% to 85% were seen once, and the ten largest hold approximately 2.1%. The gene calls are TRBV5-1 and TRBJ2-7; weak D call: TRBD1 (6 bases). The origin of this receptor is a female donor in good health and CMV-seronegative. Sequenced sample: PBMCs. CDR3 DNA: TGCGCCAGCAGCTTGGGGGGGAAGACAGGTCCTAGCTCCTACGAGCAGTACTTC. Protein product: CASSLGGKTGPSSYEQYF.